The rows below give T cell receptor beta chains drawn from one sample of a study of cytotoxic CD8 clonotypes in ibrutinib-treated CLL. Sequencing was performed with immunoSEQ multiplex PCR; in TCRdb, only in-frame clones are kept and a portion is missing. The profile covers 100,000 to 150,000 clones, with roughly 88% appearing a single time and about 2% taken by the ten largest. Sequencing was performed on PBMCs, taken after 24 months of ibrutinib treatment. Receptor source: a human donor with chronic lymphocytic leukemia. CDR3s include the opening cysteine and the closing phenylalanine or tryptophan. The D gene is left open where the match is weak. The size entry is marked missing in some rows and otherwise reads once, few, many or a size class.

d_gene	j_gene	v_gene	abundance	CDR3nt	CDR3aa
TRBD2	TRBJ2-1	TRBV28	.	TGTGCCAGCAGTTTCTATACTGCGGGAGGAAGCTACAATGAGCAGTTCTTC	CASSFYTAGGSYNEQFF
TRBD1	TRBJ1-1	TRBV29-1	.	TGCAGCGTGCCCAAAACAGGGGCAGGAACTGAAGCTTTCTTT	CSVPKTGAGTEAFF
.	TRBJ1-1	TRBV28	.	TGTGCCAGCAGTCGGGGGCAGTTCTTTCGTTACACTGAAGCTTTCTTT	CASSRGQFFRYTEAFF
TRBD1	TRBJ2-7	TRBV28	.	TGTGCCAGCAGGGAACCCGGGACAGGACATTACGAGCAGTACTTC	CASREPGTGHYEQYF
.	TRBJ2-5	TRBV2	.	TGTGCCAGCAGGGGGACGGGTTCTAGGCGGGCCCAGTACTTC	CASRGTGSRRAQYF
TRBD1	TRBJ2-7	TRBV4-3	.	TGCGCCAGCAGCCAAGAATCTCCCGGGACAGTGGGATCCTACGAGCAGTACTTC	CASSQESPGTVGSYEQYF
TRBD1	TRBJ2-2	TRBV27	.	TGTGCCAGCAGTCCGCCGGGACAGGTAACCGGGGAGCTGTTTTTT	CASSPPGQVTGELFF
TRBD1	TRBJ1-4	TRBV2	.	TGTGCCAGCACTGGACAGGGGGCATATGAAAAACTGTTTTTT	CASTGQGAYEKLFF
.	TRBJ1-6	TRBV5-3	.	TGCGCCAGCAGCCAAGATCTGGAGGGTTCACCCCTCCACTTT	CASSQDLEGSPLHF
TRBD1	TRBJ2-7	TRBV19	.	TGTGCCAGTCTCCGGGTAGGGACAGGGTCCTACGAGCAGTACTTC	CASLRVGTGSYEQYF
.	TRBJ2-5	TRBV19	few	TGTGCAGTGGGGCTAGCGAGAGAGACCCAGTACTTC	CAVGLARETQYF
.	TRBJ1-1	TRBV6-5	.	TGTGCCAGCAGTTACTCCGGGGGGGCCACTGAAGCTTTCTTT	CASSYSGGATEAFF
TRBD1	TRBJ1-1	TRBV7-2	.	TGTGCCAGCAGCCGGGACAGGGGATCTGGGTATGCTGAAGCTTTCTTT	CASSRDRGSGYAEAFF
.	TRBJ2-4	TRBV5-4	.	TGTGCCAGCAGCTTGGCGACAGGAGCCAAAAACATTCAGTACTTC	CASSLATGAKNIQYF
TRBD1	TRBJ1-2	TRBV2	.	TGTGCCAGCAGTAACAGGGGGCCCTATGGCTACACCTTC	CASSNRGPYGYTF
TRBD2	TRBJ2-7	TRBV28	.	TGTGCCAGCAGGCGGGGGGGGGCCTACGAGCAGTACTTC	CASRRGGAYEQYF
.	TRBJ2-7	TRBV20-1	few	TGCAGTGCGGTGGGACTCTACGAGCAGTACTTC	CSAVGLYEQYF
.	TRBJ1-4	TRBV28	.	TGTGCCAGCAGTTTACTAAACCGGGACACGTCTAATGAAAAACTGTTTTTT	CASSLLNRDTSNEKLFF
.	TRBJ1-4	TRBV7-2	.	TGTGCCAGCAGCCCGGCGAATTGGGGGCCTAATGAAAAACTGTTTTTT	CASSPANWGPNEKLFF
TRBD1	TRBJ2-2	TRBV27	.	TGTGCCAGCAGTTTACTTACCGGGACAGGGGCCGGGGAGCTGTTTTTT	CASSLLTGTGAGELFF
.	TRBJ2-5	TRBV6-1	.	TGTGCCAGCAGTGTCCTGAAGGAGACCCAGTACTTC	CASSVLKETQYF
.	TRBJ2-7	TRBV18	.	TGTGCCAGCTCACCATCACGGGCCGTACGGGGCGAGCAGTACTTC	CASSPSRAVRGEQYF
TRBD1	TRBJ2-7	TRBV7-2	.	TGTGCCAGCAGCCGCACGACAGGGGTCCCCTACGAGCAGTACTTC	CASSRTTGVPYEQYF
.	TRBJ2-7	TRBV6-5	many	TGTGCCAGCAGGGATCAGGCGGCCTACGAGCAGTACTTC	CASRDQAAYEQYF
.	TRBJ1-3	TRBV2	.	TGTGCCAGCAGGGGAGATGGAAACACCATATATTTT	CASRGDGNTIYF
.	TRBJ1-5	TRBV6-1	.	TGTGCCAGTTCCCGACAGGATGGGAATCAGCCCCAGCATTTT	CASSRQDGNQPQHF
.	TRBJ2-1	TRBV9	once	TGTGCCAGCAGCGTAGGGACAGCCAATGAGCAGTTCTTC	CASSVGTANEQFF
.	TRBJ1-1	TRBV28	.	TGTGCCAGCAGCACTCAGCGGGCCACTGAAGCTTTCTTT	CASSTQRATEAFF
.	TRBJ1-1	TRBV19	few	TGTGCCAGTAGTAAGGGCGGGAACACTGAAGCTTTCTTT	CASSKGGNTEAFF
TRBD1	TRBJ2-1	TRBV29-1	.	TGCAGCGTTATATCCCCTTTGACGGGACAGGGTTACAATGAGCAGTTCTTC	CSVISPLTGQGYNEQFF
.	TRBJ2-7	TRBV4-1	large	TGCGCCAGCAGCCAAGACCTAGACAGCCTCTACGAGCAGTACTTC	CASSQDLDSLYEQYF
.	TRBJ2-7	TRBV6-5	.	TGTGCCAGCAGTCCCCAGGTTTCCTACGAGCAGTACTTC	CASSPQVSYEQYF
.	TRBJ1-2	TRBV30	.	TGTGCCTGGGGCGGGAGTGGCGGCTACACCTTC	CAWGGSGGYTF
.	TRBJ2-1	TRBV7-3	.	TGTGCCAGCAGCTCCAGAGGGGGGGCCATCTATGAGCAGTTCTTC	CASSSRGGAIYEQFF
.	TRBJ1-4	TRBV10-3	.	TGTGCCATCAGTGGAGGGGCAGGGGCGCCGGGGGAAAAACTGTTTTTT	CAISGGAGAPGEKLFF
.	TRBJ2-7	TRBV10-3	.	TGTGCCATCAGTGAGGGGACTTTGAGGGACTACGAGCAGTACTTC	CAISEGTLRDYEQYF
TRBD2	TRBJ2-5	TRBV29-1	.	TGCAGCGTTGGACTAGCGGGGCGACAAGAGACCCAGTACTTC	CSVGLAGRQETQYF
.	TRBJ1-1	TRBV18	.	TGTGCCAGCTCACGTACGCAGAACACTGAAGCTTTCTTT	CASSRTQNTEAFF
TRBD1	TRBJ1-3	TRBV28	.	TGTGCCAGCAGTTCTTCAGGGGGTGGAAACACCATATATTTT	CASSSSGGGNTIYF
.	TRBJ1-2	TRBV25-1	few	TGTGCCAGCAGTGTCCACAGTAACTATGGCTACACCTTC	CASSVHSNYGYTF
TRBD2	TRBJ2-1	TRBV29-1	.	TGCAGCGTTGAAGATCCCGGACTAGCGGGAGGCCTGAGCTCCTACAATGAGCAGTTCTTC	CSVEDPGLAGGLSSYNEQFF
TRBD1	TRBJ2-1	TRBV11-2	.	TGTGCCAGCAGCTCGGACAGGGGACGGGAGCAGTTCTTC	CASSSDRGREQFF
TRBD1	TRBJ1-1	TRBV5-4	once	TGTGCCAGCAGCCGAAATGACAGGGCTTTGAACACTGAAGCTTTCTTT	CASSRNDRALNTEAFF
.	TRBJ2-5	TRBV19	.	TGTGCCAGTAGTATCCTTGGACAGCAAGAGACCCAGTACTTC	CASSILGQQETQYF
.	TRBJ2-7	TRBV10-3	.	TGTGCCATCAGTGAGCGGTTATACGAGCAGTACTTC	CAISERLYEQYF
.	TRBJ2-6	TRBV6-1	many	TGTGCCACCAGCACGCTTAAGTCCGGGGCCAACGTCCTGACTTTC	CATSTLKSGANVLTF
.	TRBJ2-3	TRBV7-3	.	TGTGCCAGCAGCTTGAGTGGACCCACAGATACGCAGTATTTT	CASSLSGPTDTQYF
.	TRBJ1-2	TRBV29-1	.	TGCAGCGTGGGTTTCATGGTTAACTATGGCTACACCTTC	CSVGFMVNYGYTF
TRBD2	TRBJ2-1	TRBV27	.	TGTGCCAGCATGGGGACTAGCCGGGGGGGGCAGTTCTTC	CASMGTSRGGQFF
TRBD2	TRBJ2-7	TRBV5-6	.	TGTGCCAGCAGCGGGGGACTAGCGGGAGATTACGAGCAGTACTTC	CASSGGLAGDYEQYF